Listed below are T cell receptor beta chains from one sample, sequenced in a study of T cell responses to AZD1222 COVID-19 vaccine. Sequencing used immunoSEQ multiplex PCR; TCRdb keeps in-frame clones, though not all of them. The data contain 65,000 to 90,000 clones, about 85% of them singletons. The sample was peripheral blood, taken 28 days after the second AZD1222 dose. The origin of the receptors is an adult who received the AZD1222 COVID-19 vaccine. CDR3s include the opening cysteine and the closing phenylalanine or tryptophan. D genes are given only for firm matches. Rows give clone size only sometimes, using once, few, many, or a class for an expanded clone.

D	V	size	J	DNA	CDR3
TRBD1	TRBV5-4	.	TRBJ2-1	TGTGCCAGCAGCCCTGACAGGGGACCCGATGAGCAGTTCTTC	CASSPDRGPDEQFF
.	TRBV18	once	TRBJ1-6	TGTGCCAGCTCACCGGCCGGGGGTAGTAATTCACCCCTCCACTTT	CASSPAGGSNSPLHF
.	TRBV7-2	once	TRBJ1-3	TGTGCCAGCAGCTCCGTGGGAGGCAGGCTAAGCTCTGGAAACACCATATATTTT	CASSSVGGRLSSGNTIYF
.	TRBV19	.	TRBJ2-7	TGTGCCAGTAGCCTGGGCAGGGGGACTTCCTACGAGCAGTACTTC	CASSLGRGTSYEQYF
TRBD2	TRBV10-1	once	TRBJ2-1	TGCGCCAGCAGTGGGATAAGGGGGTTAGCGGGAGAGCATTCCTCCTACAATGAGCAGTTCTTC	CASSGIRGLAGEHSSYNEQFF
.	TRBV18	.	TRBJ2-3	TGTGCCAGCTCATCAAGCACAGATACGCAGTATTTT	CASSSSTDTQYF
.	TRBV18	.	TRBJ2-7	TGTGCCAGCTCACCACGGGACGGAAGCGAGCAGTACTTC	CASSPRDGSEQYF
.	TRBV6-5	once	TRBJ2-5	TGTGCCAGCCGCAGGGCGGGGAAAGAGACCCAGTACTTC	CASRRAGKETQYF
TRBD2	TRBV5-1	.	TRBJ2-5	TGCGCCAGCAGCTTGTTCCCTAAGCGGGGCCGGTACCAAGAGACCCAGTACTTC	CASSLFPKRGRYQETQYF
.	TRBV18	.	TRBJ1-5	TGTGCCAGCTCACTAGGCGCGGGTTGGAATCAGCCCCAGCATTTT	CASSLGAGWNQPQHF
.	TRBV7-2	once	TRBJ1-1	TGTGCCAGCAGACCAGGGTCAGACACTGAAGCTTTCTTT	CASRPGSDTEAFF
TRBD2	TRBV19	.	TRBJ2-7	TGTGCCAGTGGACTAGCCGAGACCTACGAGCAGTACTTC	CASGLAETYEQYF